The 6 T cell receptor beta chains in this list originate from one sample, sequenced in a study of identical twins. Using its own MiXCR run on the 5' RACE reads, TCRdb lists one record per CDR3 protein. The data show roughly 280,000 distinct CDR3 sequences, just under 9.5% seen once. The sample was also reused in another study, on yellow fever vaccine responses in identical twins.

The material sequenced was CD8+ T cells sorted from blood. These receptors were obtained from a woman between 18 and 29 years old in good health.

This clonotype was seen a handful of times. This chain links TRBV2 with TRBJ2-3; D is unresolved. V lost 1 base, J lost 2 bases, and 1 base lay in between. The length of the CDR3 is 12 residues. The germline V gene has CDR1 SNHLY and CDR2 FYNNEI. CDR3 sequence (DNA): TGTGCCAGCAGTGAAGACACAGATACGCAGTATTTT. This codes for CASSEDTDTQYF.

This clonotype was counted many times. The chain carries TRBV10-2 and TRBJ2-3; the match to TRBD2 covers 8 bases. The length of the CDR3 is 16 residues. Losses at the gene ends were 2 bases for V and 2 bases for J; bases not matched to a gene: 6. CDR1 WSHSY and CDR2 SAAADI come from the germline V gene. In nucleotides, the CDR3 is TGCGCCAGCAGTGAGATGGCGGGAGGCACCACAGATACGCAGTATTTT. As protein: CASSEMAGGTTDTQYF.

This clonotype was detected a few times. This chain joins TRBV6-1 and TRBJ2-1, with 9 nucleotides matching TRBD2. The CDR3 spans 15 residues. Per germline, CDR1 MNHNS and CDR2 SASEGT. The J segment lost 8 bases and the V segment lost 7 bases, leaving 12 bases of the junction unmatched. Here the CDR3 reads CASTPGGGAMDEQFF. CDR3 in DNA: TGTGCCAGCACTCCCGGCGGGGGGGCCATGGATGAGCAGTTCTTC.

The table lists this clonotype with many counts. The J gene is TRBJ2-2, the V gene TRBV27; 11 bases agree with TRBD2. This CDR3 spans 17 amino acids. CDR1 and CDR2 from the germline V gene are MNHEY and SMNVEV (reference sequence). The V gene end was trimmed by 7 bases and the J gene end by 6 bases; junction bases not matched to a gene: 13. Here the CDR3 reads CASTKPLAGGPPGELFF. The DNA of the CDR3 is TGTGCCAGCACCAAGCCTTTAGCGGGAGGGCCACCCGGGGAGCTGTTTTTT.

Ten or more counts support this clonotype. This chain connects TRBV6-5 to TRBJ1-1; D is possibly TRBD1 (5 bases). Germline CDR1 and CDR2: MNHEY and SVGAGI. This CDR3 spans 12 amino acids. V was cut by 11 bases and J by 4 bases, with 14 bases left in between. CDR3 bases: TGTGCCTCTCAGGGATTCGGCACTGAAGCTTTCTTT. It encodes CASQGFGTEAFF.

This clonotype was observed at least ten times. The genes are TRBV4-3 and TRBJ2-1; the D is unclear. The germline V and J ends were trimmed by 0 bases and 8 bases, with 17 bases remaining between them. The CDR3 contains 16 residues. Germline V gives CDR1 LGHNA, CDR2 YSLEER. The DNA of the CDR3 is TGCGCCAGCAGCCAAGATGCCCCCTCAGGTGGGCATGAGCAGTTCTTC. Amino acid sequence: CASSQDAPSGGHEQFF.